The clone carrying this T cell receptor beta chain was seen a few times. Trimming removed 8 bases at V and 11 bases at J, with 4 bases between. The CDR3 contains 9 residues. CDR1 MNHNY and CDR2 SVGAGI come from the germline V gene (reference sequence). The data are from a study of CD8+ T cells in alopecia areata. RNA was isolated and reverse transcribed to cDNA, the sequencing template. The assay was immunoSEQ multiplex PCR, and TCRdb's table has in-frame clones only and misses some. Of about 190,000 clones listed, roughly 64% are singletons. Treatment defined: oral pan-JAK inhibitor, 5-10 mg twice daily.

The TCR was taken from a human donor with alopecia areata. Sequencing was performed on CD8+ T cells sorted from blood, taken at week 24, from a patient treated with tofacitinib. The gene calls are TRBV6-6 and TRBJ1-6; no definite D call. This CDR3 is CASGAPLHF. The DNA for the CDR3 is TGTGCCAGCGGCGCACCCCTCCACTTT.